The 22 T cell receptor beta chains below all came from one sample that was sequenced in a study of blood T cell repertoires in COVID-19. The method was immunoSEQ multiplex PCR; TCRdb's version includes in-frame clones alone and lacks a portion of them. The table has 200,000 to 250,000 clones, 86% seen once. Sample: PBMCs or T cells enriched from blood (not recorded which). The source of these receptors is a woman between 45 and 65 years old who had recovered from COVID-19.

V gene TRBV2 combines with J gene TRBJ2-5, with TRBD2 matching over 8 bases. The CDR3 loop spans 14 amino acids. V shed 2 bases, J shed 4 bases, and the junction held 3 bases outside the gene matches. CDR1 SNHLY and CDR2 FYNNEI come from the germline V gene. The chain's CDR3 is CASSEWAGGETQYF. The CDR3, as DNA: TGTGCCAGCAGTGAATGGGCGGGGGGAGAGACCCAGTACTTC.

The chain uses TRBV4-3 and TRBJ2-3; 7 bases agree with TRBD2. Germline V gene sequence: CDR1 LGHNA, CDR2 YSLEER. The V segment lost 4 bases and the J segment 2 bases; nucleotides outside the gene matches: 6. The CDR3 extends over 15 amino acids. DNA of the CDR3: TGCGCCAGCAGCCTCCAGCGGGGACCCACAGATACGCAGTATTTT. Translation: CASSLQRGPTDTQYF.

The chain links TRBV5-4 to TRBJ1-3, with a possible D match to TRBD1 (5 bases). The CDR3 loop spans 17 amino acids. CDR1 is SGHNT, CDR2 YYREEE, per germline (reference sequence). V was trimmed by 4 bases and J by 0 bases, leaving 17 bases between them. The CDR3 loop is CASSAGLTSISGNTIYF. CDR3 coding DNA: TGTGCCAGCAGCGCGGGACTTACATCAATCTCTGGAAACACCATATATTTT.

V is TRBV5-1 and J is TRBJ2-3; 9 bases map to TRBD1. The CDR3 spans 14 residues. Germline V CDR1 and CDR2: SGHRS, YFSETQ. V was clipped by 5 bases and J by 6 bases; unmatched bases: 7. As DNA, the CDR3 is TGCGCCAGCAGGGGACAGGGTGATTGGGATACGCAGTATTTT. Translating gives CASRGQGDWDTQYF.

This rearrangement joins TRBV7-9 to TRBJ2-4, with 8 nucleotides matching TRBD1. CDR1 and CDR2 (germline): SEHNR, FQNEAQ (reference sequence). J lost 1 base, V lost 8 bases, and 7 bases had no gene match. The CDR3 is 15 residues long. The CDR3 protein is CASAGQGAAKNIQYF. The CDR3 DNA is TGTGCCAGCGCAGGGCAGGGGGCGGCCAAAAACATTCAGTACTTC.

The CDR3 loop reads CASSLTGGTNEKLFF. Written as DNA, the CDR3 is TGCGCCAGCAGCCTAACAGGGGGAACTAATGAAAAACTGTTTTTT. The V call is TRBV5-1, the J call TRBJ1-4; 8 bases are a match to TRBD1. The CDR3 contains 15 residues. From germline, CDR1 is SGHRS and CDR2 YFSETQ. With V trimmed by 4 bases and J by 1 base, 3 bases remained unmatched. The full variable domain, rest sourced from reference TRBV5-1 and TRBJ1-4, is KAGVTQTPRYLIKTRGQQVTLSCSPISGHRSVSWYQQTPGQGLQFLFEYFSETQRNKGNFPGRFSGRQFSNSRSEMNVSTLELGDSALYLCASSLTGGTNEKLFFGSGTQLSVL.

The V call is TRBV6-5, the J call TRBJ2-2, with 11 bases lining up with TRBD1. CDR1 and CDR2 (germline): MNHEY, SVGAGI. V trimming: 5 bases; J trimming: 15 bases; junction bases outside the gene matches: 14. The CDR3 contains 15 residues. CDR3 DNA: TGTGCCAGCAGTACCGGACAGGGGGCCTCCTTAAAGGTGTTTTTT. It yields the protein CASSTGQGASLKVFF.

The chain uses TRBV18 and TRBJ1-4, with 7 bases fitting TRBD1. Germline V lookup: CDR1 KGHSH, CDR2 LQKENI. Unmatched junction bases numbered 11, after V lost 6 bases and J lost 10 bases. The CDR3 extends over 14 amino acids. DNA of the CDR3: TGTGCCAGCTCCCTGCCCGGGACAGAGAGAAAACTGTTTTTT. It translates to CASSLPGTERKLFF.

This chain connects TRBV3-1 (or the pseudogene TRBV3-2) to TRBJ1-3, with D perhaps matching TRBD1 (6 bases). Germline lookup yields CDR1 LGHDT and CDR2 YNNKEL (reference sequence). V lost 5 bases and J lost 4, with 12 bases in between. The CDR3 sequence is 14 residues long. CDR3 loop: CASSVQGAGNTIYF. In nucleotides, the CDR3 is TGTGCCAGCAGCGTACAGGGAGCCGGAAACACCATATATTTT.

This clone was seen just once. The chain joins TRBV2 to TRBJ2-5; D is possibly TRBD1 (6 bases). The V gene's germline CDR1 is SNHLY and CDR2 FYNNEI. The CDR3 consists of 15 residues. V lost 6 bases, J lost 5 bases, and 19 bases lay in between. CDR3 residues: CASSPQGLSSETQYF. In DNA, the CDR3 is TGTGCCAGCAGCCCACAGGGCCTTAGTTCGGAGACCCAGTACTTC.

J is TRBJ2-7 and V is TRBV7-9, with 8 bases identical to TRBD2. The CDR3 consists of 14 residues. Germline V lookup: CDR1 SEHNR, CDR2 FQNEAQ (reference sequence). V trimming: 2 bases; J trimming: 2 bases; junction bases outside the gene matches: 2. The DNA for the CDR3 is TGTGCCAGCAGCTTACTAGCGGGTACCTACGAGCAGTACTTC. This encodes CASSLLAGTYEQYF.

This clone was observed once. This sequence joins TRBV10-3 and TRBJ2-7; 10 bases agree with TRBD1. Losses at the gene ends were 6 bases for V and 4 bases for J; bases not matched to a gene: 3. The CDR3 extends over 13 amino acids. The germline CDR1 and CDR2 sequences are ENHRY and SYGVKD. As DNA, the CDR3 is TGTGCCATCAGCCCGGGACAGGGGTACGAGCAGTACTTC. Protein product: CAISPGQGYEQYF.

This chain links TRBV3-1 (or the pseudogene TRBV3-2) with TRBJ1-2; 7 bases line up with TRBD1. Germline V CDR1 and CDR2: LGHDT, YNNKEL (reference sequence). V shed 6 bases and J 0 bases; nucleotides not matched to a gene: 13. This CDR3 has 17 residues. CDR3 protein: CASRHPQGRGSNYGYTF. CDR3 DNA: TGTGCCAGCAGGCACCCACAGGGCAGGGGGTCTAACTATGGCTACACCTTC.

The count of this clone is one. The chain combines TRBV7-2 with TRBJ2-7; a possible D gene is TRBD2 (7 bases). The germline V and J ends were trimmed by 2 bases and 2 bases, with 16 bases remaining between them. CDR1 is SGHTA, CDR2 FQGNSA, per germline. CDR3 size: 16 residues. CDR3 in amino acids: CASSLTSGGTTYEQYF. CDR3 coding DNA: TGTGCCAGCAGCTTAACCTCGGGGGGCACGACCTACGAGCAGTACTTC.

The chain uses TRBV7-9 and TRBJ1-4, with TRBD1 as a possible D gene (5 bases). V was cut by 3 bases and J by 3 bases, with 8 bases left in between. The CDR3 has 14 residues. The germline CDR1 and CDR2 sequences are SEHNR and FQNEAQ (reference sequence). CDR3 residues: CASSFDRPNEKLFF. The DNA for the CDR3 is TGTGCCAGCAGCTTTGACAGACCTAATGAAAAACTGTTTTTT.

CDR3 sequence: CASSFSTGNQPQHF. The CDR3 DNA reads TGTGCCAGCAGCTTCTCGACGGGAAATCAGCCCCAGCATTTT. The V gene is TRBV7-2, the J gene TRBJ1-5; D remains ambiguous. V was cut by 3 bases and J by 4 bases, with 10 bases left in between. The length of the CDR3 is 14 residues. Germline loops: CDR1 SGHTA, CDR2 FQGNSA.

V is TRBV28 and J is TRBJ1-2, with 7 bases identical to TRBD1. Germline V gene data show CDR1 as MDHEN and CDR2 as SYDVKM. Trimming removed 5 bases from V and 3 bases from J; junction bases left unmatched: 9. The CDR3 covers 15 residues. The CDR3 coding sequence is TGTGCCAGCAGTGTAGACAGGGTTTTCGACTATGGCTACACCTTC. This translates into CASSVDRVFDYGYTF.

V and J are TRBV7-8 and TRBJ1-2; the D is unclear. Germline V lookup: CDR1 SGHVS, CDR2 FQNEAQ. The CDR3 totals 13 residues. V was trimmed by 9 bases and J by 0 bases, leaving 11 bases between them. CDR3 sequence: CASTLHPNYGYTF. Here the CDR3 DNA reads TGTGCCAGTACGTTACACCCTAACTATGGCTACACCTTC.

The chain couples TRBV6-5 to TRBJ2-2; no reliable D call. V lost 8 bases and J lost 5, with 9 bases in between. This CDR3 spans 12 amino acids. Per germline, CDR1 MNHEY and CDR2 SVGAGI. The CDR3 loop is CASSRATGELFF. The DNA of the CDR3 is TGTGCCAGCTCCCGAGCTACCGGGGAGCTGTTTTTT.

The rearrangement joins TRBV4-1 to TRBJ2-6; D is ambiguous. The germline CDR1 and CDR2 sequences are MGHRA and YSYEKL. V was clipped by 0 bases and J by 4 bases, with 4 bases between them. This CDR3 has 14 residues. The chain's CDR3 is CASSQDLGANVLTF. DNA for the CDR3: TGCGCCAGCAGCCAAGACCTCGGGGCCAACGTCCTGACTTTC.

The V call is TRBV6-2 or TRBV6-3, the J call TRBJ2-3; D uncertain. V gave up 4 bases and J gave up 4 bases, with 18 bases separating them. The CDR3 has 16 amino acids. In germline, CDR1 is MNHEY, CDR2 SVGEGT. The CDR3 region is CASSSGNLARADTQYF. CDR3 in DNA: TGTGCCAGCAGTTCCGGAAATCTCGCCCGGGCAGATACGCAGTATTTT.

V usage is TRBV27 and J usage is TRBJ1-4; 8 bases are a match to TRBD1. The CDR3 totals 14 residues. Germline CDR1 MNHEY, CDR2 SMNVEV (reference sequence). V shed 6 bases and J 8 bases; nucleotides not matched to a gene: 8. For the CDR3, the DNA is TGTGCCAGCAGCTCGACAGGGGTGGGAGAAAAACTGTTTTTT. This sequence encodes CASSSTGVGEKLFF.